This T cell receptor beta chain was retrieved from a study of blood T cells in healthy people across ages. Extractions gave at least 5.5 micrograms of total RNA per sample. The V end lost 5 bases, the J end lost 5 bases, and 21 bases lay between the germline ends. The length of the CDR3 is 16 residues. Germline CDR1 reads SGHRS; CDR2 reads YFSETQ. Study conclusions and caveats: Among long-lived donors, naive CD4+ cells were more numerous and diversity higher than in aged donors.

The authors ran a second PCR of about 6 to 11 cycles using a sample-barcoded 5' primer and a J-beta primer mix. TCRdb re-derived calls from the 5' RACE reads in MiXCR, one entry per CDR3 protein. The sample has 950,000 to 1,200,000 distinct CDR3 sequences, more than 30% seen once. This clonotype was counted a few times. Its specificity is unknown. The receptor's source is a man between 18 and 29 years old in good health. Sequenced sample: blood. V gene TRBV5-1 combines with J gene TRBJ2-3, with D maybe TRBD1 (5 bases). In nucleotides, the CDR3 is TGCGCCAGCAGACGACCAGGGTCGAGTTTGGGAGATACGCAGTATTTT. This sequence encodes CASRRPGSSLGDTQYF.